This T cell receptor (beta chain) is from a study of blood T cell repertoires in COVID-19. Overall study context: COVID-19 samples, acute and convalescent, were from the United States, Italy and Spain. PBMCs, B-cell-depleted T cells, or T cells were the source of the cDNA or gDNA that made up the material.

The CDR3 contains 17 residues. CDR1 SGHTA and CDR2 FQGNSA come from the germline V gene. The V end was cut by 2 bases, the J end by 4 bases, with 19 bases between. This clone appeared once. How the authors handled the data: Amplification of reference gene primers was used by the study to estimate nucleated cell counts. Libraries were prepared by immunoSEQ multiplex PCR; TCRdb keeps only in-frame clonotypes and omits some of them. V and J calls and clone size come straight from that table; D and trimming were deduced from the DNA. Of about 140,000 clones detected, approximately 80% appear once; the ten largest clones hold 3.5% to 5%.

The sequenced material came from peripheral blood. This sequence joins TRBV7-2 and TRBJ2-3; the D gene is possibly TRBD2 (6 bases). This TCR was sampled from a woman older than 75 with active or convalescent COVID-19. The CDR3 DNA follows: TGTGCCAGCAGCTTATGGCCTGTAGGGGCTAGCGCAGATACGCAGTATTTT. Translating it yields CASSLWPVGASADTQYF. The whole variable domain, filled in from reference TRBV7-2 and TRBJ2-3, reads GAGVSQSPSNKVTEKGKDVELRCDPISGHTALYWYRQSLGQGLEFLIYFQGNSAPDKSGLPSDRFSAERTGGSVSTLTIQRTQQEDSAVYLCASSLWPVGASADTQYFGPGTRLTVL.